This T cell receptor beta chain was captured by sequencing in a study of shared clonotypes between healthy human individuals. The V and J ends lost 5 bases and 0 bases, in that order; junction bases with no gene match: 4. This CDR3 contains 15 residues. CDR1 is SGHTA, CDR2 FQGTGA, per germline. Data came from immunoSEQ multiplex PCR; TCRdb stores just in-frame clones and leaves some out. The sample gives approximately 2.5 million clones, over 85% of which show up once; roughly 0.14% is in the top ten. The chain uses TRBV7-3 and TRBJ2-5, with 9 bases that match TRBD2. This TCR was sampled from a young man in good health. The sequenced sample consisted of naive CD4+ T cells sorted from blood. Subset specified: CD45RA+ positively selected. For the CDR3, the DNA is TGTGCCAGCAGCGTGACTAGCGGCCACCAAGAGACCCAGTACTTC. Translating it yields CASSVTSGHQETQYF.